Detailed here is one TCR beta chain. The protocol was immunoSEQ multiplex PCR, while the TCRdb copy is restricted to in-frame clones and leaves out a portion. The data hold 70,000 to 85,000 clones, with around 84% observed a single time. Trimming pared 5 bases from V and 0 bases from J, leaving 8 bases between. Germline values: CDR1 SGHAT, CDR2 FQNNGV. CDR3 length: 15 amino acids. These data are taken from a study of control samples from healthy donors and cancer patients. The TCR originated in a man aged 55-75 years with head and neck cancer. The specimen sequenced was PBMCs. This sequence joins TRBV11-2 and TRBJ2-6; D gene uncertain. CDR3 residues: CASSPTFSGANVLTF. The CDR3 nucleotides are TGTGCCAGCAGCCCGACCTTCTCTGGGGCCAACGTCCTGACTTTC.